The 18 T cell receptor beta chains below all came from one sample that was sequenced in a study of T cell repertoires in cytomegalovirus infection. MiXCR, applied by TCRdb to the reads, yields one record per CDR3 protein. The data hold about 570,000 distinct CDR3 sequences, with roughly 42% observed a single time. Antigens for these TCRs are unknown. This specimen consisted of cultured PBMCs, obtained from culture after CMV antigen stimulation. Every receptor here comes from a human donor in good health (CMV status not recorded). Some clones in this sample may be carry-over from other donors' samples.

The chain uses TRBV7-2 and TRBJ2-1; 8 positions match TRBD2. Germline V gene sequence: CDR1 SGHTA, CDR2 FQGNSA. The CDR3 is 17 amino acids. The junction had 9 bases not matched to a gene; V was cut back by 1 base and J by 4 bases. CDR3 protein: CASSLGGLASGYNEQFF. CDR3 sequence (DNA): TGTGCCAGCAGCTTAGGGGGCCTAGCTAGCGGGTACAATGAGCAGTTCTTC.

This clonotype showed up just a few times. The chain joins TRBV12-3 or TRBV12-4 to TRBJ2-7, with D perhaps TRBD2 (6 bases). The CDR3 has 14 residues. The V end lost 3 bases, the J end lost 6 bases, and 15 bases lay between the germline ends. The DNA for the CDR3 is TGTGCCAGCAGTTTTGGGGGGAGAACCATCGAGCAGTACTTC. It translates to CASSFGGRTIEQYF.

This clonotype was detected a few times. The chain has TRBV7-2 and TRBJ2-1; 8 bases are shared with TRBD2. The V segment lost 5 bases and the J segment 9 bases; nucleotides outside the gene matches: 9. Per the germline V gene, CDR1 is SGHTA and CDR2 is FQGNSA. The CDR3 is 14 amino acids. CDR3: CASSRRGAPGEQFF. The CDR3 bases are TGTGCCAGCAGCAGGCGGGGGGCGCCTGGTGAGCAGTTCTTC.

This clonotype was seen a few times. V usage is TRBV12-3 or TRBV12-4 and J usage is TRBJ1-1; D unclear. The CDR3 is made up of 13 amino acids. V lost 7 bases and J lost 0, with 9 bases in between. The CDR3 sequence is CASTPSMNTEAFF. The CDR3 DNA reads TGTGCCAGCACCCCGTCCATGAACACTGAAGCTTTCTTT.

The sample holds one count of this clonotype. The chain links TRBV12-3 or TRBV12-4 to TRBJ1-5; no definite D call. V was trimmed by 5 bases and J by 5 bases, leaving 10 bases between them. There are 13 residues in the CDR3. The CDR3 region has the DNA TGTGCCAGCAGTCTAATCAACGATCAGCCCCAGCATTTT. Protein product: CASSLINDQPQHF.

The chain has TRBV5-4 and TRBJ2-3, with 11 nucleotides matching TRBD2. The CDR3 loop spans 15 amino acids. The V gene end was trimmed by 3 bases and the J gene end by 3 bases; junction bases not matched to a gene: 3. Germline V lookup: CDR1 SGHNT, CDR2 YYREEE (reference sequence). The CDR3 sequence is CASSSTSGRTDTQYF. The CDR3 DNA sequence: TGTGCCAGCAGCTCTACTAGCGGGAGAACAGATACGCAGTATTTT.

This clonotype was recorded a few times. The chain is built from TRBV5-6 and TRBJ2-5; D possibly corresponds to TRBD1 (6 bases). The CDR3 is made up of 15 amino acids. Germline V gene sequence: CDR1 SGHDT, CDR2 YYEEEE. Trimming took 4 bases from V and 1 from J, leaving 14 bases between them. The CDR3 loop reads CASSQLGAGQETQYF. The DNA for the CDR3 is TGTGCCAGCAGCCAATTGGGGGCTGGCCAAGAGACCCAGTACTTC.

The gene calls are TRBV20-1 and TRBJ1-1; D possibly corresponds to TRBD1 (5 bases). Germline-derived CDR1 and CDR2 are DFQATT and SNEGSKA (reference sequence). V shed 7 bases and J shed 1 base, with 16 bases lying between them. The CDR3 sequence is 14 residues long. The CDR3, as DNA: TGCAGTGTCAGAGGGTTCGGGACGAACACTGAAGCTTTCTTT. Its translation: CSVRGFGTNTEAFF.

This clonotype was observed a handful of times. This chain links TRBV2 with TRBJ2-3, with D possibly TRBD2 on 7 matching bases. Trimming removed 8 bases at V and 2 bases at J, with 26 bases between. CDR1 and CDR2 (germline): SNHLY, FYNNEI. The CDR3 has 18 amino acids. CDR3 nucleotides: TGTGCCAGCTCTGCGGGGGCCCCCCCCGGGGGCTCCACAGATACGCAGTATTTT. Protein product: CASSAGAPPGGSTDTQYF.

The chain employs TRBV10-3 and TRBJ1-2, with 9 nucleotides matching TRBD1. CDR3 size: 17 residues. Germline assignment: CDR1 ENHRY and CDR2 SYGVKD. The ends lost 5 bases at V and 6 bases at J; junction bases unmatched: 16. As DNA, the CDR3 is TGTGCCATCAGTTACGCCGGGACAGGGCAGGTGGGAGATGGCTACACCTTC. Encoded protein: CAISYAGTGQVGDGYTF.

This clonotype was found once. The J gene is TRBJ1-5, the V gene TRBV19, with TRBD1 as a possible D gene (5 bases). The CDR3 length is 14 residues. V was shortened by 7 bases and J by 0 bases, with 10 bases between the two germline ends. Per the germline V gene, CDR1 is LNHDA and CDR2 is SQIVND (reference sequence). CDR3 bases: TGTGCCAGTAACAGACAGTTTAGCAATCAGCCCCAGCATTTT. Translating it yields CASNRQFSNQPQHF.

The gene calls are TRBV5-6 and TRBJ1-1; D may be TRBD1 (5 bases). The CDR3 consists of 18 residues. Between the trimmed V and J ends, which lost 2 bases and 0 bases, there was a span of 20 bases. CDR1 is SGHDT, CDR2 YYEEEE, per germline. The CDR3 spells CASSLLRGLEGVNTEAFF. CDR3 in DNA: TGTGCCAGCAGCTTATTGAGGGGCCTAGAAGGTGTGAACACTGAAGCTTTCTTT.

The J gene is TRBJ2-1, the V gene TRBV7-8; D uncertain. The germline V gene encodes CDR1 SGHVS and CDR2 FQNEAQ. The CDR3 is 14 amino acids. Trimming took off 1 base at V and 16 bases at J, with 20 bases between the two ends. CDR3 sequence (DNA): TGTGCCAGCAGCTTAGTTGCCAACCCAAGTGGGCTCTTCTTC. It is translated as CASSLVANPSGLFF.

This clonotype has more than one count but fewer than ten. This chain links TRBV7-2 with TRBJ2-3, with a possible D match to TRBD1 (5 bases). Germline V CDR1 and CDR2: SGHTA, FQGNSA. The CDR3 extends over 15 amino acids. Trimming cost V 4 bases and J 0 bases, with 11 bases left between them. In DNA form, the CDR3 reads TGTGCCAGCAGCTCCGACAGTTATAGCACAGATACGCAGTATTTT. Translation gives CASSSDSYSTDTQYF.

The CDR3 sequence: CASSLGLAGGIVSYNEQFF. The CDR3 DNA reads TGTGCCAGCAGCTTAGGGCTAGCGGGGGGAATAGTCTCCTACAATGAGCAGTTCTTC. This chain uses TRBV7-9 with TRBJ2-1, with 11 bases fitting TRBD2. With 1 base clipped from V and 0 bases from J, the junction kept 8 bases outside the gene matches. Germline V gives CDR1 SEHNR, CDR2 FQNEAQ (reference sequence). The CDR3 has 19 amino acids.

V and J are TRBV7-6 and TRBJ2-5; D perhaps matches TRBD2 (6 bases). The CDR3 has 16 amino acids. Germline V gives CDR1 SGHVS, CDR2 FNYEAQ. Trimming pared 1 base from V and 5 bases from J, leaving 17 bases between. The CDR3: CASSLVGTPGGETQYF. The CDR3 nucleotides read TGTGCCAGCAGCTTAGTCGGGACTCCCGGCGGGGAGACCCAGTACTTC.

The CDR3 nucleotides are TGCAGTGCTAGTCGGGGGGGGGGCGTCTCAGGCCACGAGCAGTACTTC. Translated: CSASRGGGVSGHEQYF. J is TRBJ2-7 and V is TRBV20-1; 8 bases agree with TRBD2. The CDR3 totals 16 residues. Looked up from germline, CDR1 is DFQATT and CDR2 is SNEGSKA (reference sequence). V lost 3 bases to trimming and J lost 5 bases; unmatched junction nucleotides: 15.

This clonotype was seen a handful of times. The chain links TRBV4-1 to TRBJ1-5; D uncertain. The CDR3 is made up of 18 amino acids. V was cut by 1 base and J by 9 bases, with 25 bases left in between. Germline V gene data show CDR1 as MGHRA and CDR2 as YSYEKL. The CDR3 DNA follows: TGCGCCAGCAGCCAAGTTGTCGGTCGAGACACCCCCCCATGGCCCCAGCATTTT. This translates into CASSQVVGRDTPPWPQHF.